Below, one T cell receptor beta chain is given with its context. This specimen belongs to a study of blood T cell repertoires in COVID-19. The table came from immunoSEQ multiplex PCR; TCRdb's copy has only in-frame clones and leaves some out. The table lists 410,000 or so clones, 70% to 90% of them singletons. Sequencing was performed on peripheral blood. The sequence came from a woman aged 25 to 39 with active or convalescent COVID-19.

The CDR3 coding sequence is TGTGCCAGCAGTTACGACAGGGGCGAAGAAAAACTGTTTTTT. As protein: CASSYDRGEEKLFF. This chain links TRBV6-6 with TRBJ1-4, with 8 bases aligning to TRBD1. Per germline, CDR1 MNHNY and CDR2 SVGAGI (reference sequence). V trimming: 2 bases; J trimming: 8 bases; junction bases outside the gene matches: 4. The CDR3 totals 14 residues.